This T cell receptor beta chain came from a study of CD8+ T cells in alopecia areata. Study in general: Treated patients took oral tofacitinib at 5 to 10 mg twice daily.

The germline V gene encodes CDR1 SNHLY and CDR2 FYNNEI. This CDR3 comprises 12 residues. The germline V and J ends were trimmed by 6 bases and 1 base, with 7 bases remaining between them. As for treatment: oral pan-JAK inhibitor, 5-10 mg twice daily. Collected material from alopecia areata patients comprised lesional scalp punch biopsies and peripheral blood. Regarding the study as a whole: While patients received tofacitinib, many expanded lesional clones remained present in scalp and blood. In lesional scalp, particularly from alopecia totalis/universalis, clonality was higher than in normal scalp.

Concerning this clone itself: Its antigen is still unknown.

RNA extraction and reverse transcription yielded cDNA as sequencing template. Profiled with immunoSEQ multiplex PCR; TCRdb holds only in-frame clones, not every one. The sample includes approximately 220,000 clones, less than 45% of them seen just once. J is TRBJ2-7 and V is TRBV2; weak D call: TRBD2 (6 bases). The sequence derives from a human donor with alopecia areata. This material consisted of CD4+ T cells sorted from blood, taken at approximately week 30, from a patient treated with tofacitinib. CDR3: CASRGGSYEQYF. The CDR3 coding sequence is TGTGCCAGCAGGGGGGGATCCTACGAGCAGTACTTC.